One TCR beta chain is described in this entry. The data were taken from a study of T cell changes during pregnancy in multiple sclerosis. There are 15 residues in the CDR3. Germline V gene sequence: CDR1 SGHDN, CDR2 FVKESK. Trimming took 4 bases from V and 1 from J, leaving 13 bases between them. Libraries were prepared by immunoSEQ multiplex PCR; TCRdb keeps only in-frame clonotypes and omits some of them. The data show about 100,000 clones, approximately 94% seen once. The source of this sequence is a female donor with multiple sclerosis, enrolled in a pregnancy study. The sequences come from peripheral blood, collected before pregnancy. The J gene is TRBJ1-1, the V gene TRBV14; weak D call: TRBD1 (5 bases). This CDR3 is CASSPRARENTEAFF. CDR3 nucleotides: TGTGCCAGCAGCCCCCGCGCCAGGGAGAACACTGAAGCTTTCTTT.